This T cell receptor beta chain is from a study of blood T cells in healthy people across ages. Points from the study as a whole: One million T cells yielded diversity estimates that were considered underestimates. Because donor CMV status was unknown, expanded clonotype changes were possibly confounded.

On this clonotype: The antigen remains undetermined.

Researchers isolated at least 6 million PBMCs per sample. Per sample, extraction of total RNA gave at least 5 micrograms in every case. The CDR3 consists of 13 residues. V lost 4 bases, J lost 3 bases, and 10 bases lay in between. CDR1 is ENHRY, CDR2 SYGVKD, per germline. PCR was performed a second time for 7 to 11 cycles using a sample-barcoded 5' primer and a J-beta primer mix. Each CDR3 protein gets one entry after TCRdb re-called the 5' RACE reads with MiXCR. The data contain some 1.8 million distinct CDR3 sequences, around 42% of them singletons. The TCR originated in a human donor in good health. Material: blood. The gene calls are TRBV10-3 and TRBJ2-7; D possibly uses TRBD1 or TRBD2 (5 bases each). The CDR3 DNA follows: TGTGCCATCAGTGGGGACCTCCGCTACGAGCAGTACTTC. It encodes CAISGDLRYEQYF.